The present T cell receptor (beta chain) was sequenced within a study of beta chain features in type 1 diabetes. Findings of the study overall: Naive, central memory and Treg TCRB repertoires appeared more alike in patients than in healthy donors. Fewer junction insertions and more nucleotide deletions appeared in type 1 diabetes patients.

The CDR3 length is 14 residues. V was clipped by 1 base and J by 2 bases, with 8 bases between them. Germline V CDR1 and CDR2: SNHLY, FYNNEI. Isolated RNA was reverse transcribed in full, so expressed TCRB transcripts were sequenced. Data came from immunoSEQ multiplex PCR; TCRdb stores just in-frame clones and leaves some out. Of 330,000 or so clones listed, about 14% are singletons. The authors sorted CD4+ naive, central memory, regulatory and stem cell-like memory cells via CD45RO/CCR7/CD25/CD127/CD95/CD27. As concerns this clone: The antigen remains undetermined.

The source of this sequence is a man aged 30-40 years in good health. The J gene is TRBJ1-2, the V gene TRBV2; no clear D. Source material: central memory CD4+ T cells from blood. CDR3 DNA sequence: TGTGCCAGCAGTGAAGGTGTGAGAAACTATGGCTACACCTTC. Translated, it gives CASSEGVRNYGYTF. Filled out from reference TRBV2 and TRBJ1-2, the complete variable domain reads EPEVTQTPSHQVTQMGQEVILRCVPISNHLYFYWYRQILGQKVEFLVSFYNNEISEKSEIFDDQFSVERPDGSNFTLKIRSTKLEDSAMYFCASSEGVRNYGYTFGSGTRLTVV.